Listed below are T cell receptor beta chains from one sample, sequenced in a study of T cell changes during pregnancy in multiple sclerosis. The assay was immunoSEQ multiplex PCR, and TCRdb's table has in-frame clones only and misses some. The sample lists 60,000 or so clones; 90% were seen once. Material: peripheral blood, obtained in the second trimester of pregnancy. All receptors come from a female donor in good health, enrolled as a control in a pregnancy study. CDR3s include the opening cysteine and the closing phenylalanine or tryptophan. Fields, in order: V gene, D gene, J gene, clone size, CDR3 DNA, CDR3 protein. D genes are given only for firm matches. Not all rows give a size; the values are once, few, many and, for expanded clones, a class.

v_gene: TRBV18; d_gene: TRBD1; j_gene: TRBJ1-3; abundance: .; CDR3nt: TGTGCCAGCTCACCAGTGACAGGGGGCTCTGGAAACACCATATATTTT; CDR3aa: CASSPVTGGSGNTIYF
v_gene: TRBV5-1; d_gene: TRBD1; j_gene: TRBJ1-1; abundance: .; CDR3nt: TGCGCCAGCAGCTTTGGACAGGGAGTCACTGAAGCTTTCTTT; CDR3aa: CASSFGQGVTEAFF
v_gene: TRBV6-1; d_gene: TRBD1; j_gene: TRBJ1-2; abundance: once; CDR3nt: TGTGCCAGCAGGGACCGGGACAGACCTTATGGCTACACCTTC; CDR3aa: CASRDRDRPYGYTF
v_gene: TRBV19; d_gene: TRBD1; j_gene: TRBJ1-5; abundance: .; CDR3nt: TGTGCCAGTAGTATTCGACAGGGAGGCAATCAGCCCCAGCATTTT; CDR3aa: CASSIRQGGNQPQHF
v_gene: TRBV9; d_gene: TRBD1; j_gene: TRBJ2-2; abundance: .; CDR3nt: TGTGCCAGCAGCGTATATTCAGGGGGCACCGGGGAGCTGTTTTTT; CDR3aa: CASSVYSGGTGELFF
v_gene: TRBV5-1; d_gene: TRBD1; j_gene: TRBJ2-7; abundance: few; CDR3nt: TGCGCCAGCAGCTTGGGGGACAGGAGAGCCTACGAGCAGTACTTC; CDR3aa: CASSLGDRRAYEQYF
v_gene: TRBV30; d_gene: .; j_gene: TRBJ2-7; abundance: .; CDR3nt: TGTGCCTGGAAAGGGGGCTCCTACGAGCAGTACTTC; CDR3aa: CAWKGGSYEQYF
v_gene: TRBV18; d_gene: TRBD1; j_gene: TRBJ2-2; abundance: .; CDR3nt: TGTGCCAGCTCTGACAGGGGGGACACCGGGGAGCTGTTTTTT; CDR3aa: CASSDRGDTGELFF
v_gene: TRBV7-9; d_gene: .; j_gene: TRBJ2-5; abundance: .; CDR3nt: TGTGCCAGCAGCCCTCAAGAGACCCAGTACTTC; CDR3aa: CASSPQETQYF
v_gene: TRBV28; d_gene: .; j_gene: TRBJ2-2; abundance: once; CDR3nt: TGTGCCAGCAGTTTTGAGTGCGTGTTTTTGCCGACAGGAGGCGGCATGGGCATGGCCGGGGAGCTGTTTTTT; CDR3aa: CASSFECVFLPTGGGMGMAGELFF
v_gene: TRBV4-1; d_gene: TRBD1; j_gene: TRBJ1-4; abundance: .; CDR3nt: TGCGCCAGCAGCCTCCCAGGGGGCACTAATGAAAAACTGTTTTTT; CDR3aa: CASSLPGGTNEKLFF
v_gene: TRBV6-1; d_gene: TRBD1; j_gene: TRBJ1-2; abundance: once; CDR3nt: TGTGCCAGCAGTAACCGGGACAGGGGTAATGGCTACACCTTC; CDR3aa: CASSNRDRGNGYTF
v_gene: TRBV19; d_gene: .; j_gene: TRBJ2-5; abundance: .; CDR3nt: TGTGCCAGTAGTATAATTGGAGACCAAGAGACCCAGTACTTC; CDR3aa: CASSIIGDQETQYF
v_gene: TRBV28; d_gene: .; j_gene: TRBJ1-5; abundance: .; CDR3nt: TGTGCCAGCAGTCCCGGGAGTCTCAATCAGCCCCAGCATTTT; CDR3aa: CASSPGSLNQPQHF
v_gene: TRBV5-4; d_gene: TRBD2; j_gene: TRBJ2-3; abundance: .; CDR3nt: TGTGCCAGCAGCTTGCCGGGGGGGAGTTCAGATACGCAGTATTTT; CDR3aa: CASSLPGGSSDTQYF
v_gene: TRBV11-2; d_gene: .; j_gene: TRBJ2-7; abundance: .; CDR3nt: TGTGCCAGCAGCCCCAGGACTGGGATGAATTCCTACGAGCAGTACTTC; CDR3aa: CASSPRTGMNSYEQYF
v_gene: TRBV5-1; d_gene: .; j_gene: TRBJ2-7; abundance: .; CDR3nt: TGCGCCAGCAGCTTGCAAGCGGCCGTAGACTACGAGCAGTACTTC; CDR3aa: CASSLQAAVDYEQYF
v_gene: TRBV2; d_gene: .; j_gene: TRBJ2-6; abundance: .; CDR3nt: TGTGCCAGCCAGACATCTACCTCTGGGGCCAACGTCCTGACTTTC; CDR3aa: CASQTSTSGANVLTF
v_gene: TRBV19; d_gene: TRBD1; j_gene: TRBJ1-2; abundance: .; CDR3nt: TGTGCCAGTAGAGCTGGCAGGGGGCTCAATGGCTACACCTTC; CDR3aa: CASRAGRGLNGYTF
v_gene: TRBV19; d_gene: TRBD1; j_gene: TRBJ1-2; abundance: .; CDR3nt: TGTGCCAGCTACGCAGGGGGAGGTTACTATGGCTACACCTTC; CDR3aa: CASYAGGGYYGYTF
v_gene: TRBV28; d_gene: .; j_gene: TRBJ1-5; abundance: .; CDR3nt: TGTGCCAGCAGTCTTCGTCAGCCCCAGCATTTT; CDR3aa: CASSLRQPQHF
v_gene: TRBV6-5; d_gene: .; j_gene: TRBJ1-2; abundance: .; CDR3nt: TGTGCCAGCAGCCCTCGGAGTAACTGGGGCTGGGGCTACACCTTC; CDR3aa: CASSPRSNWGWGYTF
v_gene: TRBV18; d_gene: .; j_gene: TRBJ2-1; abundance: .; CDR3nt: TGTGCCAGCTCACCCTTGACAGAGAACTACAATGAGCAGTTCTTC; CDR3aa: CASSPLTENYNEQFF
v_gene: TRBV5-4; d_gene: TRBD2; j_gene: TRBJ2-5; abundance: .; CDR3nt: TGTGCCAGCGCACTAGCGGGGAAAGAGACCCAGTACTTC; CDR3aa: CASALAGKETQYF
v_gene: TRBV28; d_gene: .; j_gene: TRBJ2-7; abundance: .; CDR3nt: TGTGCCAGCAGTCCCCCGTCCAGTTCCTACGAGCAGTACTTC; CDR3aa: CASSPPSSSYEQYF
v_gene: TRBV2; d_gene: TRBD1; j_gene: TRBJ2-2; abundance: .; CDR3nt: TGTGCCAGCAGAGGGGGCGCGGCCGGGGAGCTGTTTTTT; CDR3aa: CASRGGAAGELFF
v_gene: TRBV2; d_gene: .; j_gene: TRBJ2-5; abundance: .; CDR3nt: TGTGCCAGCAGGGAAAGAACTAACCAAGAGACCCAGTACTTC; CDR3aa: CASRERTNQETQYF
v_gene: TRBV5-4; d_gene: .; j_gene: TRBJ2-1; abundance: .; CDR3nt: TGTGCCAGCAGCTTAAATTCGCAGGGGCCCTACAATGAGCAGTTCTTC; CDR3aa: CASSLNSQGPYNEQFF
v_gene: TRBV30; d_gene: .; j_gene: TRBJ1-2; abundance: .; CDR3nt: TGTGCCTGGAGTGTAATGGAGGCTAACTATGGCTACACCTTC; CDR3aa: CAWSVMEANYGYTF
v_gene: TRBV28; d_gene: .; j_gene: TRBJ2-7; abundance: .; CDR3nt: TGTGCCAGCAGTTTAGTGGACGGGGGGCTCTACGAGCAGTACTTC; CDR3aa: CASSLVDGGLYEQYF
v_gene: TRBV7-2; d_gene: .; j_gene: TRBJ1-5; abundance: once; CDR3nt: TGTGCCAGCAGCTTAGGCGGGGTCCTGGCCCAGCATTTT; CDR3aa: CASSLGGVLAQHF